The 30 T cell receptor beta chains below all came from one sample that was sequenced in a study of blood T cell repertoires in COVID-19. Only in-frame clones appear in the TCRdb table, and some are missing; sequencing was by immunoSEQ multiplex PCR. There are hundreds of thousands of clones in the sample; about 91% occur only once, and under 15% lies in the top ten. Sequenced: PBMCs or T cells enriched from blood (not recorded which). These receptors came from a woman aged 45 to 65 with acute COVID-19.

This clone was observed a handful of times. This chain joins TRBV24-1 and TRBJ1-2; D might be TRBD1 (5 bases). This CDR3 has 14 residues. V lost 7 bases and J 8 bases, leaving 19 bases between the germline ends. Per the germline V gene, CDR1 is KGHDR and CDR2 is SFDVKD. The CDR3 loop reads CATSLSQGGGGYTF. In nucleotides, the CDR3 is TGTGCCACCAGCCTAAGTCAGGGAGGCGGGGGCTACACCTTC.

The chain recombines TRBV27 with TRBJ1-1; D gene ambiguous. This CDR3 region has 17 residues. Germline CDR1 is MNHEY and CDR2 is SMNVEV (reference sequence). Trimming removed 5 bases from V and 1 base from J, with 20 bases in between. CDR3 sequence (DNA): TGTGCCAGCAGTCCATCCCACGCGGCCGATCAGAACACTGAAGCTTTCTTT. This codes for CASSPSHAADQNTEAFF.

CDR3 DNA: TGTGCCAGCAGCTTAGCGGCTGTCCAAGAGACCCAGTACTTC. It encodes CASSLAAVQETQYF. The rearrangement uses TRBV7-9 and TRBJ2-5; no definite D call. Trimming shortened V by 0 bases and J by 1 base, and 6 bases separated the two germline ends. The CDR3 covers 14 residues. In germline, CDR1 is SEHNR, CDR2 FQNEAQ (reference sequence).

The genes are TRBV19 and TRBJ1-5, with D maybe TRBD1 (6 bases). Per the germline V gene, CDR1 is LNHDA and CDR2 is SQIVND (reference sequence). V lost 10 bases to trimming and J lost 0 bases, with 16 bases between them. The CDR3 runs 15 residues. CDR3 nucleotide sequence: TGTGCCACTACGGACAGAAAAAATAGCAATCAGCCCCAGCATTTT. Encoded protein: CATTDRKNSNQPQHF.

The V gene is TRBV18, the J gene TRBJ1-6, with 7 bases lining up with TRBD1. Germline V gene lookup returns CDR1 KGHSH and CDR2 LQKENI. After removal of 2 bases from V and 10 bases from J, the junction contained 5 bases not matched to a gene. CDR3 size: 14 residues. CDR3 region: CASSPEGAGSPLHF. The CDR3 bases are TGTGCCAGCTCACCAGAGGGGGCAGGCTCACCCCTCCACTTT.

In DNA, the CDR3 is TGTGCCAGCAGTTTATACAAAGAGACCCAGTACTTC. It translates to CASSLYKETQYF. This rearrangement joins TRBV12-3 or TRBV12-4 to TRBJ2-5; D is uncertain. V lost 2 bases and J 3 bases, leaving 4 bases between the germline ends. The CDR3 is 12 residues long.

The genes are TRBV3-1 (or the pseudogene TRBV3-2) and TRBJ2-1; 12 positions agree with TRBD2. Losses at the gene ends were 5 bases for V and 4 bases for J; bases not matched to a gene: 3. The CDR3 sequence is 15 residues long. The germline V gene has CDR1 LGHDT and CDR2 YNNKEL (reference sequence). DNA for the CDR3: TGTGCCAGCAGCGGGCTAGCGGGAGGGTACAATGAGCAGTTCTTC. Encoded protein: CASSGLAGGYNEQFF.

The chain carries TRBV4-3 and TRBJ2-3, with 13 bases that match TRBD2. The germline V gene has CDR1 LGHNA and CDR2 YSLEER. CDR3 length equals 16 residues. The V gene end was trimmed by 0 bases and the J gene end by 4 bases; junction bases not matched to a gene: 1. The DNA of the CDR3 is TGCGCCAGCAGCCAAGAACTAGCGGGAGGGCCAGATACGCAGTATTTT. It specifies CASSQELAGGPDTQYF.

The V gene is TRBV10-3, the J gene TRBJ2-5, with 8 bases identical to TRBD1. CDR3 size: 13 residues. V was clipped by 10 bases and J by 5 bases; unmatched bases: 9. Germline CDR1 reads ENHRY; CDR2 reads SYGVKD. CDR3 protein: CATTRDRGETQYF. In DNA, the CDR3 is TGTGCCACCACTCGAGACAGGGGCGAGACCCAGTACTTC.

The chain links TRBV5-6 to TRBJ2-5, with 12 bases fitting TRBD1. After removal of 3 bases from V and 5 bases from J, the junction contained 11 bases not matched to a gene. This CDR3 comprises 17 residues. Germline-derived CDR1 and CDR2 are SGHDT and YYEEEE. The CDR3 region has the DNA TGTGCCAGCAGCTGGGACCCCGGGACAGGGGGCTGGGAGACCCAGTACTTC. Protein sequence: CASSWDPGTGGWETQYF.

The chain couples TRBV30 to TRBJ1-2; possibly TRBD1 for D (5 bases). Germline CDR1 reads GTSNPN; CDR2 reads SVGIG (reference sequence). The V gene lost 2 bases and the J gene lost 7 bases, with 23 bases spanning the gap. This CDR3 region has 16 residues. CDR3 region: CAWSKVSRWAGFGYTF. The CDR3 DNA reads TGTGCCTGGAGTAAGGTCTCTCGATGGGCAGGGTTTGGCTACACCTTC.

The chain recombines TRBV3-1 (or the pseudogene TRBV3-2) with TRBJ1-2; 7 bases agree with TRBD1. With 0 bases clipped from V and 8 bases from J, the junction kept 9 bases outside the gene matches. This CDR3 has 15 amino acids. In germline, CDR1 is LGHDT, CDR2 YNNKEL (reference sequence). The CDR3: CASSQDPPGQPGYTF. In DNA form, the CDR3 reads TGTGCCAGCAGCCAAGACCCCCCGGGACAGCCCGGCTACACCTTC.

The genes are TRBV5-4 and TRBJ2-1, with D perhaps TRBD2 (5 bases). The CDR3 contains 14 residues. The V gene's germline CDR1 is SGHNT and CDR2 YYREEE (reference sequence). The V end lost 7 bases, the J end lost 4 bases, and 15 bases lay between the germline ends. CDR3 nucleotide sequence: TGTGCCAGCTGTCGGGATTTACGTTACAATGAGCAGTTCTTC. This translates into CASCRDLRYNEQFF.

The sample holds one count of this clone. The junction differs from germline at one of its ends, possibly a read error. This chain uses TRBV7-7 with TRBJ2-2, with D possibly matching TRBD2 (6 bases). This CDR3 comprises 16 residues. Per germline, CDR1 SSHAT and CDR2 FNYEAQ (reference sequence). The CDR3 bases are TGTGCTAGCAGCTTGTTGTCTAGCGCGAACACCGGGGAGCTGTTTTTT. This codes for CASSLLSSANTGELFF.

The V and J genes are TRBV9 and TRBJ2-5; weak D call: TRBD2 (5 bases). Germline V gene lookup returns CDR1 SGDLS and CDR2 YYNGEE. V was cut by 8 bases and J by 5 bases, with 13 bases left in between. The CDR3 is made up of 12 amino acids. The CDR3 DNA follows: TGTGCCAGGACCAGCGGACTGGAGACCCAGTACTTC. Translation gives CARTSGLETQYF.

V and J are TRBV28 and TRBJ1-5, with D maybe TRBD1 (6 bases). Germline values: CDR1 MDHEN, CDR2 SYDVKM. V gave up 7 bases and J gave up 6 bases, with 19 bases separating them. There are 15 residues in the CDR3. The CDR3 region is CASTLVQGGGQPQHF. CDR3 in DNA: TGTGCCAGCACTCTGGTGCAGGGAGGGGGTCAGCCCCAGCATTTT.

This sequence joins TRBV5-1 and TRBJ2-1, with 10 positions matching TRBD2. The J segment lost 2 bases and the V segment lost 6 bases, leaving 5 bases of the junction unmatched. Germline V gene sequence: CDR1 SGHRS, CDR2 YFSETQ. This CDR3 is built from 15 residues. CDR3 amino acids: CASNPGLATYNEQFF. CDR3 bases: TGCGCCAGCAACCCGGGACTAGCGACCTACAATGAGCAGTTCTTC.

The V call is TRBV2, the J call TRBJ2-1; weak D call: TRBD2 (6 bases). V was pared by 2 bases and J by 10 bases, with 9 bases between. This CDR3 spans 12 amino acids. The germline gives CDR1 SNHLY, CDR2 FYNNEI. In nucleotides, the CDR3 is TGTGCCAGCAGTGAAACTAGCAGGGAGCAGTTCTTC. Translating gives CASSETSREQFF.

V and J are TRBV18 and TRBJ1-1, with D possibly TRBD1 on 5 matching bases. The germline gives CDR1 KGHSH, CDR2 LQKENI. The CDR3 sequence is 15 residues long. Trimming shortened V by 0 bases and J by 0 bases, and 8 bases separated the two germline ends. The chain's CDR3 is CASSPPQGMNTEAFF. CDR3 nucleotides: TGTGCCAGCTCACCACCGCAGGGCATGAACACTGAAGCTTTCTTT.

The chain recombines TRBV28 with TRBJ2-7; 7 bases match TRBD2. Germline CDR1 reads MDHEN; CDR2 reads SYDVKM. J was trimmed by 3 bases and V by 5 bases; bases with no gene match: 7. The CDR3 is 14 amino acids. CDR3 bases: TGTGCCAGCAGTAGGGAGCGGGGCCGCTACGAGCAGTACTTC. This gives the protein CASSRERGRYEQYF.

The chain is built from TRBV3-1 (or the pseudogene TRBV3-2) and TRBJ1-2; 7 positions match TRBD1. The CDR3 totals 14 residues. The ends lost 2 bases at V and 4 bases at J; junction bases unmatched: 4. Germline CDR1 LGHDT, CDR2 YNNKEL (reference sequence). The CDR3 loop reads CASSQNQGGYGYTF. The CDR3 DNA reads as TGTGCCAGCAGCCAAAATCAGGGGGGCTATGGCTACACCTTC.

The J gene is TRBJ2-7, the V gene TRBV28; 11 bases are a match to TRBD2. Germline V gives CDR1 MDHEN, CDR2 SYDVKM. The V gene end was trimmed by 8 bases and the J gene end by 2 bases; junction bases not matched to a gene: 11. This CDR3 spans 16 amino acids. The CDR3: CASQNPGLAEPYEQYF. CDR3 coding DNA: TGTGCCAGCCAGAATCCGGGACTAGCGGAACCCTACGAGCAGTACTTC.

The chain uses TRBV7-3 and TRBJ2-2, with 9 bases aligning to TRBD2. J lost 4 bases, V lost 5 bases, and 5 bases had no gene match. Germline CDR1 reads SGHTA; CDR2 reads FQGTGA. This CDR3 spans 15 amino acids. CDR3 nucleotide sequence: TGTGCCAGCAGCCCGACTAGCGGCCTCACCGGGGAGCTGTTTTTT. This codes for CASSPTSGLTGELFF.

Written as DNA, the CDR3 is TGCAGCGCTCGGAGAGAGTTAGAGACCCAGTACTTC. This gives the protein CSARRELETQYF. This sequence joins TRBV29-1 and TRBJ2-5; D is undetermined. The CDR3 consists of 12 residues. The germline V gene encodes CDR1 SQVTM and CDR2 ANQGSEA. V lost 7 bases and J lost 4, with 13 bases in between.

The rearrangement links TRBV28 to TRBJ1-5, with D possibly matching TRBD1 (5 bases). CDR3 length: 15 residues. Germline-derived CDR1 and CDR2 are MDHEN and SYDVKM. Trimming shortened V by 0 bases and J by 7 bases, and 13 bases separated the two germline ends. CDR3 sequence (DNA): TGTGCCAGCAGTTTATGGGGGGGGAGAGGGCAGCCCCAGCATTTT. Its protein product is CASSLWGGRGQPQHF.

The chain joins TRBV28 to TRBJ2-7, with D possibly TRBD1 on 6 matching bases. This CDR3 contains 15 residues. Germline V gene lookup returns CDR1 MDHEN and CDR2 SYDVKM. Trimming cost V 4 bases and J 3 bases, with 16 bases left between them. DNA of the CDR3: TGTGCCAGCAGTTCTTTAGTGGACAGCTACTACGAGCAGTACTTC. Protein: CASSSLVDSYYEQYF.

This clone turned up a few times. The chain employs TRBV6-4 and TRBJ2-2; possible D gene TRBD1, 5 bases. Trimming shortened V by 2 bases and J by 5 bases, and 6 bases separated the two germline ends. Germline V gene data show CDR1 as MRHNA and CDR2 as SNTAGT. This CDR3 comprises 13 residues. The DNA for the CDR3 is TGTGCCAGCAGTGACAAGGGGACCGGGGAGCTGTTTTTT. This encodes CASSDKGTGELFF.

The chain links TRBV5-1 to TRBJ2-5, with TRBD2 matching over 7 bases. With 4 bases clipped from V and 5 bases from J, the junction kept 5 bases outside the gene matches. Germline V gene lookup returns CDR1 SGHRS and CDR2 YFSETQ. The CDR3 loop spans 13 amino acids. CDR3: CASSGGREETQYF. DNA for the CDR3: TGCGCCAGCAGCGGGGGGAGGGAGGAGACCCAGTACTTC.

The chain has TRBV4-1 and TRBJ1-1; the D is unclear. The V end was cut by 1 base, the J end by 1 base, with 7 bases between. The CDR3 totals 14 residues. The germline gives CDR1 MGHRA, CDR2 YSYEKL. The CDR3 DNA reads TGCGCCAGCAGCCAAGTAGAGGGGAACACTGAAGCTTTCTTT. Translating gives CASSQVEGNTEAFF.

The chain combines TRBV27 with TRBJ1-1; 7 bases agree with TRBD1. The CDR3 extends over 15 amino acids. Germline V CDR1 and CDR2: MNHEY, SMNVEV (reference sequence). Germline trimming cut 1 base from V and 5 bases from J; bases unmatched to any gene: 7. As DNA, the CDR3 is TGTGCCAGCAGTTTATATCCAGGGGGAGGAACTGAAGCTTTCTTT. Translating gives CASSLYPGGGTEAFF.